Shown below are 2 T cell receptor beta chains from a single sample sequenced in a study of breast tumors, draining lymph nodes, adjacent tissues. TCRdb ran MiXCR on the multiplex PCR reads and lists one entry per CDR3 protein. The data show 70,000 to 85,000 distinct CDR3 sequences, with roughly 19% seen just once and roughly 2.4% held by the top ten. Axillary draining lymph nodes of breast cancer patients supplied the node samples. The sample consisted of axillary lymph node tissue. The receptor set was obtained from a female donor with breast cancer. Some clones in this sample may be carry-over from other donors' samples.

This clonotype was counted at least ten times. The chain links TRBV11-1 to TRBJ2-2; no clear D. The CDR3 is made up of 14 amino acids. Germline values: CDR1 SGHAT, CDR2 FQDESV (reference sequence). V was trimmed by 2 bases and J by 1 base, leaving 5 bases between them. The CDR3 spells CASSLRGNTGELFF. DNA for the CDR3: TGTGCCAGCAGCTTAAGAGGGAACACCGGGGAGCTGTTTTTT.

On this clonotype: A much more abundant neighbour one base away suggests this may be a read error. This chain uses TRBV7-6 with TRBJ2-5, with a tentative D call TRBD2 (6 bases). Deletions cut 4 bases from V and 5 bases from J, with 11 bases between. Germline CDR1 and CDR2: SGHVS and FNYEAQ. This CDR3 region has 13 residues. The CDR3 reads CASSCREEETQYF. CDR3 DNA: TGTGCCAGCAGCTGCAGGGAGGAGGAGACCCAGTACTTC.